What follows are 24 T cell receptor beta chains derived from one specimen sequenced in a study of tumor-infiltrating lymphocytes in primary liver carcinoma. A constant-region primer served to make TCR beta cDNA from about 490 ng total RNA. Libraries covering TCR beta were generated through three nested multiplex PCR rounds (using a slightly modified ARM-PCR). Amplification in the first two PCR rounds was performed using TRBV1-TRBV30 forward primers and a C-beta reverse primer for around 9 cycles each. MiXCR, applied by TCRdb to the multiplex PCR reads, yields one record per CDR3 protein. The repertoire holds about 130,000 distinct CDR3 sequences, with 50% to 80% as singletons. Both RNA and DNA were isolated together from approximately 20-30 mg of bulk tissue that had not been sorted. Sequencing input: liver tumor tissue from sampling region 3. Sample subset: tumor region T3, left-lateral pole. These receptors came from a woman aged 60-75 years with primary liver carcinoma and hepatitis B virus infection.

This clonotype was seen repeatedly, ten times or more. The chain employs TRBV4-2 and TRBJ1-6; unclear D gene. CDR1 is LGHNA and CDR2 is YNFKEQ in the germline V gene. CDR3 length equals 15 residues. With 1 base removed from V and 8 bases from J, the gap between germline ends came to 12 bases. The CDR3 nucleotides are TGTGCCAGCAGCCAAGGGTCTCAGTTCGATTCACCCCTCCACTTT. It yields the protein CASSQGSQFDSPLHF.

Points on this clonotype: Because it lacks the conserved phenylalanine or tryptophan at the end, this CDR3 is likely a read error. This sequence joins TRBV11-2 and TRBJ2-3; D not resolved. CDR1 and CDR2 from the germline V gene are SGHAT and FQNNGV. The CDR3 is 13 residues long. As DNA, the CDR3 is TGTGCCAGCAACTTAGATCGAGGAGATACTCAGTATATT. Its translation: CASNLDRGDTQYI.

This rearrangement joins TRBV13 to TRBJ2-3; TRBD1 agrees at 7 bases. CDR3 length: 14 residues. The germline V gene has CDR1 PRHDT and CDR2 FYEKMQ (reference sequence). With V trimmed by 9 bases and J by 2 bases, 8 bases remained unmatched. CDR3 amino acids: CARSHRGYTDTQYF. Here the CDR3 DNA reads TGTGCCAGGAGCCACAGGGGTTACACAGATACGCAGTATTTT.

This sequence joins TRBV5-1 and TRBJ1-6, with a possible D match to TRBD1 (5 bases). This CDR3 spans 13 amino acids. V was clipped by 4 bases and J by 8 bases, with 10 bases between them. Germline V gene data show CDR1 as SGHRS and CDR2 as YFSETQ. The CDR3 region is CASSTEQDSPLHF. CDR3 in DNA: TGCGCCAGCAGCACAGAACAGGATTCACCCCTCCACTTT. The full variable domain, rest sourced from reference TRBV5-1 and TRBJ1-6, is KAGVTQTPRYLIKTRGQQVTLSCSPISGHRSVSWYQQTPGQGLQFLFEYFSETQRNKGNFPGRFSGRQFSNSRSEMNVSTLELGDSALYLCASSTEQDSPLHFGNGTRLTVT.

Comments on this clonotype: A read error is possible here, since a much larger clone lies one base away. V gene TRBV10-3 combines with J gene TRBJ1-6; no clear D gene. The V gene's germline CDR1 is ENHRY and CDR2 SYGVKD. The CDR3 length is 13 residues. This chain's CDR3 is CTISENNGTPLHF. CDR3 nucleotide sequence: TGTACCATCAGTGAAAATAACGGAACACCCCTCCACTTT.

Turning to this clonotype: This may stem from a read error, because a much larger clone lies one nucleotide away. The chain joins TRBV30 to TRBJ2-3; D is unresolved. Trimming removed 5 bases at V and 10 bases at J, with 10 bases between. Germline lookup yields CDR1 GTSNPN and CDR2 SVGIG (reference sequence). The CDR3 has 10 amino acids. The CDR3 here is CAWSGIAQYF. In DNA form, the CDR3 reads TGTGCCTGGTCGGGCATTGCGCAGTATTTT.

To note about this clonotype: A much larger clonotype is one base distant, so this may be a read error. The chain uses TRBV5-4 and TRBJ2-1; possibly TRBD1 for D (7 bases). Germline V lookup: CDR1 SGHNT, CDR2 YYREEE (reference sequence). The CDR3 covers 16 residues. CDR3 sequence (DNA): TGTGCCAGCAACTTGGGGGGACAGAGCTCCTACAATGAGCAGTTCTTC. It yields the protein CASNLGGQSSYNEQFF.

On this clonotype: Possible read error: a much larger clone is one base away. This sequence joins TRBV14 and TRBJ2-2, with D perhaps TRBD2 (5 bases). CDR3 size: 14 residues. Per germline, CDR1 SGHDN and CDR2 FVKESK. The CDR3 nucleotides read TGTGCCAGCAGCCGACTCGGAGGTTCCGGGGAGCCGTTTTTT. Translating it yields CASSRLGGSGEPFF.

This clonotype was seen a single time. The chain couples TRBV7-8 to TRBJ2-1; TRBD1 is a possible D gene (5 bases). The CDR3 length is 17 residues. The germline gives CDR1 SGHVS, CDR2 FQNEAQ. The CDR3 spells CDGSLGAWGVRWDEQFF. For the CDR3, the DNA is TGTGACGGCAGCTTAGGGGCCTGGGGCGTCCGATGGGATGAGCAGTTCTTC.

This clonotype was counted ten times or more. This rearrangement joins TRBV5-1 to TRBJ2-1, with 9 bases fitting TRBD2. The trim removed 1 base at V and 4 bases at J, leaving 9 bases unmatched. The germline V gene has CDR1 SGHRS and CDR2 YFSETQ. The CDR3 is 17 amino acids. The CDR3 spells CASSLSRGLAGYNEQFF. The CDR3 coding sequence is TGCGCCAGCAGCTTGTCCCGGGGCCTAGCGGGATACAATGAGCAGTTCTTC.

Concerning this clonotype itself: Because it lacks the conserved phenylalanine or tryptophan at the end, this CDR3 is likely a read error. No DNA is shown, since the ends of the CDR3 on it are uncertain; the CDR3 is the one TCRdb lists. The rearrangement uses TRBV11-2 and TRBJ2-2. The CDR3 is 13 residues long, ends included. The germline gives CDR1 SGHAT, CDR2 FQNNGV. The CDR3 loop reads CASNLEANGELFS.

This clonotype was detected many times. The V call is TRBV5-4, the J call TRBJ1-1, with D tentatively TRBD1 (6 bases). This CDR3 region has 15 residues. Trimming left V 4 bases short and J 4 bases short, with 17 bases between. CDR1 SGHNT and CDR2 YYREEE come from the germline V gene (reference sequence). For the CDR3, the DNA is TGTGCCAGCAGCCCCCGGGGGGCGCTGGTCACTGAAGCTTTCTTT. This translates into CASSPRGALVTEAFF.

As regards this clonotype: One base away lies a much larger clone, so this may be a sequencing read error. No DNA is shown, since the ends of the CDR3 on it are uncertain; the CDR3 is the one TCRdb lists. The chain is built from TRBV29-1 and TRBJ2-1; the table's D call of TRBD2 was not tested on the DNA. The CDR3 numbers 15 amino acids, ends counted. Germline assignment: CDR1 SQVTM and CDR2 ANQGSEA. The CDR3 reads CSARTGTYSCNKQFF.

Concerning this clonotype itself: One junction end disagrees with the germline gene, perhaps due to a read error. This chain uses TRBV28 with TRBJ1-5; possibly TRBD1 for D (6 bases). The length of the CDR3 is 15 residues. Germline CDR1 and CDR2: MDHEN and SYDVKM. In DNA form, the CDR3 reads TGTGCCAGAAGTTTGTCAGGGGCCGTCAATCAGCCCCAGCATTTT. Translation: CARSLSGAVNQPQHF.

This clonotype occurred many times. The chain uses TRBV6-2 or TRBV6-3 and TRBJ2-1; 10 bases align to TRBD2. The CDR3 is 18 amino acids. The J segment lost 10 bases and the V segment lost 2 bases, leaving 17 bases of the junction unmatched. Germline assignment: CDR1 MNHEY and CDR2 SVGEGT. The CDR3: CASSYPLRLAGASLEQFF. In DNA, the CDR3 is TGTGCCAGCAGTTACCCCCTCCGGCTAGCGGGAGCATCTTTGGAGCAGTTCTTC.

To note about this clonotype: Sequence at one end of the junction differs from germline and may be a read error. The chain employs TRBV11-2 and TRBJ2-1; TRBD2 agrees at 8 bases. This CDR3 is 18 amino acids long. Germline assignment: CDR1 SGHAT and CDR2 FQNNGV. This CDR3 is CASSLLLTGGSSYNEQLF. DNA of the CDR3: TGTGCCAGCAGCTTATTACTAACGGGAGGGAGCTCCTACAATGAGCAGCTCTTC.

A word on this clonotype: Germline and junction disagree at one end, which may indicate a read error. V gene TRBV11-2 combines with J gene TRBJ2-1; TRBD1 agrees at 8 bases. Germline V lookup: CDR1 SGHAT, CDR2 FQNNGV. CDR3 size: 17 residues. CDR3 sequence reads: CASILTHGQGYRGEQFF. The CDR3 DNA reads as TGTGCCAGCATCTTAACCCACGGACAGGGCTACAGGGGTGAGCAATTCTTC.

This clonotype has ten or more counts. The chain employs TRBV10-2 and TRBJ1-1; tentatively, D is TRBD1 (5 bases). The CDR3 covers 13 residues. Per germline, CDR1 WSHSY and CDR2 SAAADI. Trimming left V 6 bases short and J 4 bases short, with 12 bases between. The CDR3 bases are TGCGCCAGCAGGGGCAGGGTCAGCACTGAAGCTTTCTTT. Translating it yields CASRGRVSTEAFF.

Notes on this clonotype: The junction does not match germline at one end; this may be a read error. The chain carries TRBV4-1 and TRBJ2-4, with 8 bases lining up with TRBD2. The CDR3 is 17 residues long. The germline CDR1 and CDR2 sequences are MGHRA and YSYEKL. The CDR3 sequence: CASSQGGAGGAKNTQYF. CDR3 in DNA: TGCGCCAGCAGCCAAGGTGGGGCGGGAGGAGCCAAAAACACTCAGTACTTC.

As regards this clonotype: Here the CDR3 omits its conserved ending phenylalanine or tryptophan, so a read error is the likely source. The DNA is omitted, as the CDR3 cannot be located on it reliably, and the CDR3 follows TCRdb's listing. This sequence joins TRBV11-2 and TRBJ2-2; TRBD1 was called by the table and not checked on the DNA. The CDR3 has 15 amino acids, counting both end residues. Germline CDR1 reads SGHAT; CDR2 reads FQNNGV. CDR3 residues: CASSPRSGGSGELLL.

This clonotype came up many times. J is TRBJ1-2 and V is TRBV28; D not resolved. The germline CDR1 and CDR2 sequences are MDHEN and SYDVKM. V lost 4 bases and J lost 6, with 21 bases in between. The length of the CDR3 is 16 residues. CDR3 amino acids: CASSSPFGGKVDGYTF. The CDR3 DNA follows: TGTGCCAGCAGTTCCCCCTTTGGCGGGAAGGTGGATGGCTACACCTTC.

The chain couples TRBV5-1 to TRBJ2-3; possibly TRBD1 for D (6 bases). V shed 4 bases and J shed 0 bases, with 12 bases lying between them. The germline V gene has CDR1 SGHRS and CDR2 YFSETQ. The length of the CDR3 is 15 residues. CDR3 in DNA: TGCGCCAGCAGCCTATCAGGGGCTAGCACAGATACGCAGTATTTT. As protein: CASSLSGASTDTQYF.

A remark on this clonotype: In this CDR3 the conserved last residue, phenylalanine or tryptophan, is missing, so a read error is likely. This chain's CDR3 is CASSRTVETQYL. CDR3 sequence (DNA): TGTGCCAGCAGCCGGACAGTGGAGACTCAGTACTTA. The chain uses TRBV7-9 and TRBJ2-5; TRBD1 might be the D (6 bases). CDR1 SEHNR and CDR2 FQNEAQ come from the germline V gene (reference sequence). CDR3 length: 12 amino acids.

This sequence joins TRBV12-3 or TRBV12-4 and TRBJ2-7; D is possibly TRBD2 (6 bases). With 3 bases removed from V and 2 bases from J, the gap between germline ends came to 17 bases. The CDR3 loop spans 16 amino acids. As DNA, the CDR3 is TGTGCCAGCAGTTTTGCCACTAGCAGGAGCCCCTACGAGCAGTACTTC. Its protein is CASSFATSRSPYEQYF.